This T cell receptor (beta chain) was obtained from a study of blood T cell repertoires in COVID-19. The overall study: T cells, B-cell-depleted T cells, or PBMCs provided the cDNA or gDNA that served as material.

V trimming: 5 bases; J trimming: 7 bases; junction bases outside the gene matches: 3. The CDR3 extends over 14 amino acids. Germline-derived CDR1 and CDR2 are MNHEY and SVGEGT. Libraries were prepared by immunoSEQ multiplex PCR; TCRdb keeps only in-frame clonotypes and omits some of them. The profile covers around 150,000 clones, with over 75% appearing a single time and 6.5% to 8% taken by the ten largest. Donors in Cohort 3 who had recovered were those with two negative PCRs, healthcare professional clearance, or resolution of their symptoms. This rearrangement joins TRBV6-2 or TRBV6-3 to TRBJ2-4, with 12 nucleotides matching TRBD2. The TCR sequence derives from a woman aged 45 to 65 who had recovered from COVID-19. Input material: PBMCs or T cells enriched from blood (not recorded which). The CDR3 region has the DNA TGTGCCAGCAGTCTAGCGGGGGGGAGGAACATTCAGTACTTC. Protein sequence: CASSLAGGRNIQYF.